A selection of T cell receptor beta chains follows, all from one sample in a study of cytomegalovirus exposure and HLA in healthy donors. Assay: immunoSEQ multiplex PCR; the TCRdb copy retains only in-frame clones and omits some. The sample has some 150,000 clones, 88% seen once. Sequencing was carried out using PBMCs. The receptor source for this set is a man aged 18 to 29 in good health and CMV-seronegative. CDR3s include the opening cysteine and the closing phenylalanine or tryptophan. A D gene is named only where the DNA matches it firmly. Rows may omit the clone size; those that give it use once, few, many or a size class.

d_call	v_call	j_call	clone_size	cdr3_aa	cdr3_nt
TRBD1	TRBV2	TRBJ1-5	.	CASSNRDRGRGDNQPQHF	TGTGCCAGCAGTAACCGGGACAGGGGGCGTGGAGACAATCAGCCCCAGCATTTT
TRBD1	TRBV19	TRBJ2-5	.	CASSAQTGTETQYF	TGTGCCAGTAGTGCCCAGACAGGGACGGAGACCCAGTACTTC
.	TRBV6-5	TRBJ2-5	.	CASSYGAGDFSGTQYF	TGTGCCAGCAGTTACGGGGCCGGTGACTTCAGTGGGACCCAGTACTTC
.	TRBV28	TRBJ1-2	.	CASKPRTARSGGYTF	TGTGCCAGTAAACCTCGGACAGCTAGGTCGGGTGGCTACACCTTC
TRBD1	TRBV18	TRBJ1-5	once	CASSQGQGRNQPQHF	TGTGCCAGCTCCCAGGGACAGGGAAGGAATCAGCCCCAGCATTTT
.	TRBV4-1	TRBJ1-5	.	CASSRTRGMGPQHF	TGCGCCAGCAGCCGGACCCGGGGTATGGGGCCCCAGCATTTT
.	TRBV18	TRBJ2-2	once	CASSPTSDTTGELFF	TGTGCCAGCTCACCTACCTCGGACACCACCGGGGAGCTGTTTTTT
TRBD1	TRBV5-1	TRBJ2-7	once	CASSQETGFEQYF	TGCGCCAGCAGCCAGGAGACAGGGTTCGAGCAGTACTTC
.	TRBV2	TRBJ1-1	.	CASSVDRYNTEAFF	TGTGCCAGCAGTGTGGACAGATATAACACTGAAGCTTTCTTT
.	TRBV6-5	TRBJ2-5	.	CASSTGLGETQYF	TGTGCCAGCAGTACAGGTCTAGGGGAGACCCAGTACTTC
.	TRBV5-1	TRBJ2-6	.	CASSPDPFQGRKKSGANVLTF	TGCGCCAGCAGCCCCGACCCTTTCCAGGGGCGAAAGAAGTCTGGGGCCAACGTCCTGACTTTC
.	TRBV27	TRBJ2-7	.	CASSLVATTYEQYF	TGTGCCAGCAGTTTAGTGGCGACTACCTACGAGCAGTACTTC
.	TRBV30	TRBJ1-3	.	CACGSSGNTIYF	TGTGCCTGCGGGAGTTCTGGAAACACCATATATTTT
.	TRBV27	TRBJ2-5	.	CASSSAGQPSLSQYF	TGTGCCAGCAGTTCGGCGGGACAGCCAAGTTTGTCCCAGTACTTC
TRBD2	TRBV5-1	TRBJ2-7	.	CASSLGGGSSHEQYF	TGCGCCAGCAGCTTGGGTGGCGGGAGCTCCCACGAGCAGTACTTC
TRBD1	TRBV7-9	TRBJ1-1	few	CASSVTGEGTEAFF	TGTGCCAGCAGCGTCACAGGGGAAGGCACTGAAGCTTTCTTT
TRBD1	TRBV11-2	TRBJ1-5	.	CASSLGLRDRGSNQPQHF	TGTGCCAGCAGCTTAGGCCTTCGGGACAGGGGTAGCAATCAGCCCCAGCATTTT
.	TRBV28	TRBJ2-3	.	CASTTRGGASTDTQYF	TGTGCCAGCACCACTAGGGGGGGTGCTAGCACAGATACGCAGTATTTT
.	TRBV6-1	TRBJ1-3	.	CASTRVNTIYF	TGTGCCAGCACCAGGGTGAACACCATATATTTT
.	TRBV10-1	TRBJ1-2	few	CASSEDGDGSYGYTF	TGCGCCAGCAGTGAAGACGGGGATGGTAGCTATGGCTACACCTTC
TRBD1	TRBV7-9	TRBJ1-2	.	CASSLTDREANYGYTF	TGTGCCAGCAGCCTTACGGACAGGGAGGCTAACTATGGCTACACCTTC
TRBD2	TRBV4-2	TRBJ2-7	.	CASSQVGAGTNSYEQYF	TGTGCCAGCAGCCAAGTAGGGGCCGGGACTAACTCCTACGAGCAGTACTTC
TRBD1	TRBV2	TRBJ2-1	many	CASSGDRGGEQFF	TGTGCCAGCAGTGGAGACAGGGGAGGCGAGCAGTTCTTC
.	TRBV5-1	TRBJ2-3	few	CASSLEAGSDTQYF	TGCGCCAGCAGCTTGGAGGCAGGATCAGATACGCAGTATTTT
.	TRBV7-9	TRBJ2-1	once	CASSFAPGGTNEQFF	TGTGCCAGCAGCTTCGCCCCAGGGGGGACGAATGAGCAGTTCTTC
TRBD1	TRBV5-4	TRBJ1-4	.	CASSPGQYGEKLFF	TGTGCCAGCAGTCCGGGACAGTACGGGGAAAAACTGTTTTTT
TRBD2	TRBV6-1	TRBJ2-7	.	CASSVAGGPYEQYF	TGTGCCAGCTCTGTGGCGGGAGGGCCTTACGAGCAGTACTTC
TRBD2	TRBV28	TRBJ2-7	.	CASSTGRGRVNYEQYF	TGTGCCAGCAGTACCGGGAGGGGGAGGGTAAACTACGAGCAGTACTTC
TRBD2	TRBV25-1	TRBJ2-1	.	CASSEWGGQPYNEQFF	TGTGCCAGCAGTGAATGGGGAGGGCAACCCTACAATGAGCAGTTCTTC
TRBD1	TRBV15	TRBJ2-2	.	CATSRDRGQGLFF	TGTGCCACCAGCAGAGATAGGGGACAGGGGCTGTTTTTT
TRBD1	TRBV6-5	TRBJ2-7	.	CASSSQGYEQYF	TGTGCCAGCAGTTCACAGGGGTACGAGCAGTACTTC
.	TRBV10-3	TRBJ2-3	once	CAISSSGIYSDTQYF	TGTGCCATCAGTTCCTCCGGGATATACTCAGATACGCAGTATTTT
TRBD1	TRBV29-1	TRBJ1-4	.	CSAGTANEKLFF	TGCAGCGCTGGGACAGCTAATGAAAAACTGTTTTTT
.	TRBV27	TRBJ1-5	.	CASSLSAQANQHF	TGTGCCAGCAGTTTATCAGCCCAGGCCAACCAGCATTTT
.	TRBV4-1	TRBJ1-2	.	CASSQVSGSNYGYTF	TGCGCCAGCAGCCAAGTATCGGGTTCGAACTATGGCTACACCTTC
TRBD1	TRBV19	TRBJ1-5	.	CASSIGDRGLGPQHF	TGTGCCAGTAGTATTGGTGACAGGGGGTTAGGTCCCCAGCATTTT
.	TRBV7-9	TRBJ2-7	.	CASGGAGSYEQYF	TGTGCCAGCGGCGGGGCCGGTTCCTACGAGCAGTACTTC
.	TRBV2	TRBJ2-6	.	CASDGNGANVLTF	TGTGCCAGTGACGGGAACGGGGCCAACGTCCTGACTTTC
.	TRBV10-2	TRBJ1-5	.	CASSESLGSYSNQPQHF	TGCGCCAGCAGTGAGTCTTTGGGCAGTTATAGCAATCAGCCCCAGCATTTT
.	TRBV5-8	TRBJ1-6	.	CASSLGGGSPLHF	TGTGCCAGCAGCTTGGGGGGGGGCTCACCCCTCCACTTT